Below, 20 T cell receptor beta chains from the same sample are listed, as sequenced in a study of human T cells and chemical hapten exposure. TCRdb re-called the RACE reads through MiXCR, storing one row per CDR3 protein. The repertoire holds 100,000 to 150,000 distinct CDR3 sequences, with approximately 8.3% as singletons. Stated time point: healthy volunteer bleed at 2 weeks. The total RNA was obtained from whole blood that was not fractionated. Sequenced: whole blood. The receptor source for this set is a male donor in good health. Some clones in this sample may be carry-over from other donors' samples.

This clonotype was observed a handful of times. The chain is built from TRBV20-1 and TRBJ2-1; a possible D gene is TRBD2 (5 bases). Trimming took 4 bases from V and 3 from J, leaving 16 bases between them. Germline CDR1 is DFQATT and CDR2 is SNEGSKA (reference sequence). This CDR3 has 15 residues. The CDR3 is CSATLDNRGYNEQFF. The DNA for the CDR3 is TGCAGTGCTACTCTGGATAACCGGGGCTACAATGAGCAGTTCTTC.

A few counts support this clonotype. The chain couples TRBV7-8 to TRBJ2-7; 7 bases match TRBD2. CDR1 and CDR2 (germline): SGHVS, FQNEAQ. The J segment lost 0 bases and the V segment lost 5 bases, leaving 10 bases of the junction unmatched. The CDR3 sequence is 16 residues long. As DNA, the CDR3 is TGTGCCAGCAGCCGAGAAGCACTAGCGTTCTCCTACGAGCAGTACTTC. The encoded protein is CASSREALAFSYEQYF.

The gene calls are TRBV15 and TRBJ1-4, with unresolved D. The CDR3 loop spans 12 amino acids. V was trimmed by 3 bases and J by 13 bases, leaving 12 bases between them. Germline CDR1 and CDR2: LNHNV and YYDKDF (reference sequence). CDR3 residues: CATSSAGKILFF. The CDR3 coding sequence is TGTGCCACCAGCAGTGCCGGGAAGATACTGTTTTTT.

V and J are TRBV14 and TRBJ2-1; D is unclear. This CDR3 is 15 amino acids long. Trimming removed 4 bases from V and 0 bases from J, with 10 bases in between. The germline gives CDR1 SGHDN, CDR2 FVKESK. In DNA, the CDR3 is TGTGCCAGCAGCCCCAAGGCAAGCTCCTACAATGAGCAGTTCTTC. Its translation is CASSPKASSYNEQFF.

This clonotype was observed a few times. V usage is TRBV10-1 and J usage is TRBJ2-7, with TRBD2 identical over 8 bases. The CDR3 spans 14 residues. The V gene's germline CDR1 is WNHNN and CDR2 SYGVQD (reference sequence). Trimming removed 6 bases from V and 5 bases from J; junction bases left unmatched: 9. The CDR3 sequence: CASSESGSRDEQYF. The DNA for the CDR3 is TGCGCCAGCAGCGAAAGCGGGAGTCGCGACGAGCAGTACTTC.

The chain combines TRBV20-1 with TRBJ2-1; a weak D match, TRBD2 (5 bases). Trimming cost V 3 bases and J 6 bases, with 15 bases left between them. The germline CDR1 and CDR2 sequences are DFQATT and SNEGSKA (reference sequence). The CDR3 spans 14 residues. CDR3 protein: CSARDVGEGNEQFF. CDR3 coding DNA: TGCAGTGCTAGGGATGTGGGAGAGGGCAATGAGCAGTTCTTC.

V gene TRBV5-1 combines with J gene TRBJ2-1; no firm D call. Trimming left V 0 bases short and J 7 bases short, with 5 bases between. CDR3 length equals 12 residues. Germline V CDR1 and CDR2: SGHRS, YFSETQ. CDR3: CASSLVRNEQFF. In DNA, the CDR3 is TGCGCCAGCAGCTTGGTAAGGAATGAGCAGTTCTTC.

This clonotype occurred many times. The V gene is TRBV7-8, the J gene TRBJ2-5; no clear D gene. The CDR3 contains 13 residues. Trimming removed 5 bases at V and 4 bases at J, with 11 bases between. CDR1 SGHVS and CDR2 FQNEAQ come from the germline V gene. CDR3 sequence (DNA): TGTGCCAGCAGCCGCTCCGTCGGAGAGACCCAGTACTTC. This gives the protein CASSRSVGETQYF.

This clonotype was picked up many times. The rearrangement joins TRBV2 to TRBJ2-7, with 7 bases that match TRBD1. Germline V gives CDR1 SNHLY, CDR2 FYNNEI. The CDR3 is 13 amino acids. Trimming removed 6 bases from V and 3 bases from J; junction bases left unmatched: 5. Here the CDR3 reads CASRETGIYEQYF. The CDR3 DNA reads TGTGCCAGCAGGGAGACAGGGATCTACGAGCAGTACTTC.

This clonotype appeared a few times. The chain carries TRBV5-1 and TRBJ1-1; D is possibly TRBD1 (6 bases). V lost 0 bases and J lost 1, with 10 bases in between. Per the germline V gene, CDR1 is SGHRS and CDR2 is YFSETQ. The CDR3 has 15 residues. CDR3: CASSLGGGGNTEAFF. CDR3 coding DNA: TGCGCCAGCAGCTTGGGAGGGGGGGGGAACACTGAAGCTTTCTTT.

At least ten counts were recorded for this clonotype. CDR3 coding DNA: TGCAGTGCTAGAGTGGACAGGGGAGTAGATACGCAGTATTTT. It translates to CSARVDRGVDTQYF. The rearrangement links TRBV20-1 to TRBJ2-3, with 9 bases matching TRBD1. Germline lookup yields CDR1 DFQATT and CDR2 SNEGSKA (reference sequence). Trimming at V came to 1 base and at J to 5 bases, leaving 4 bases not matched to a gene. The CDR3 is made up of 14 amino acids.

This chain connects TRBV19 to TRBJ2-3, with D perhaps TRBD1 or TRBD2 (5 bases each). The CDR3 length is 15 residues. CDR1 and CDR2 from the germline V gene are LNHDA and SQIVND (reference sequence). Trimming took off 2 bases at V and 6 bases at J, with 15 bases between the two ends. The CDR3: CASSIRDRAGDTQYF. As DNA, the CDR3 is TGTGCCAGTAGTATACGGGACCGAGCTGGGGATACGCAGTATTTT.

This clonotype was recorded at least ten times. J is TRBJ2-6 and V is TRBV6-1; D uncertain. The V gene's germline CDR1 is MNHNS and CDR2 SASEGT. This CDR3 region has 15 residues. Trimming took off 2 bases at V and 4 bases at J, with 9 bases between the two ends. The CDR3 is CASSERVTGANVLTF. In nucleotides, the CDR3 is TGTGCCAGCAGTGAACGGGTAACCGGGGCCAACGTCCTGACTTTC.

As to this clonotype: A clone one base away is much larger, so this may be a read error. V usage is TRBV5-1 and J usage is TRBJ2-2, with 7 bases fitting TRBD1. The germline V gene encodes CDR1 SGHRS and CDR2 YFSETQ. The CDR3 has 15 amino acids. For the CDR3, the DNA is TGCACCAGCGGACCGACAGGGATCAACACCGGGGAGCTGTTTTTT. It codes for CTSGPTGINTGELFF.

The CDR3 DNA reads as TGTGCCAGCAGCTTAGCCAAACAAGAGACCCAGTACTTC. This encodes CASSLAKQETQYF. The rearrangement joins TRBV7-2 to TRBJ2-5; no definite D call. This CDR3 is 13 amino acids long. V shed 0 bases and J shed 2 bases, with 4 bases lying between them. Germline assignment: CDR1 SGHTA and CDR2 FQGNSA. The whole variable domain, filled in from reference TRBV7-2 and TRBJ2-5, reads GAGVSQSPSNKVTEKGKDVELRCDPISGHTALYWYRQSLGQGLEFLIYFQGNSAPDKSGLPSDRFSAERTGGSVSTLTIQRTQQEDSAVYLCASSLAKQETQYFGPGTRLLVL.

V usage is TRBV27 and J usage is TRBJ2-7, with 9 positions matching TRBD1. Looked up from germline, CDR1 is MNHEY and CDR2 is SMNVEV (reference sequence). V shed 2 bases, J shed 4 bases, and the junction held 6 bases outside the gene matches. The CDR3 has 15 amino acids. CDR3 protein: CASSLATGGVYEQYF. DNA for the CDR3: TGTGCCAGCAGTTTAGCGACAGGGGGAGTGTACGAGCAGTACTTC.

This clonotype was observed a handful of times. The V and J genes are TRBV6-1 and TRBJ2-7; tentatively, D is TRBD1 (5 bases). The germline V and J ends were trimmed by 8 bases and 1 base, with 9 bases remaining between them. CDR3 length equals 12 residues. From germline, CDR1 is MNHNS and CDR2 SASEGT. In DNA form, the CDR3 reads TGTGCCAGCCTAGACAGTTCCTACGAGCAGTACTTC. Protein: CASLDSSYEQYF.

This clonotype was seen a few times. V is TRBV7-2 and J is TRBJ2-7; D remains unclear. The CDR3 is made up of 11 amino acids. From germline, CDR1 is SGHTA and CDR2 FQGNSA. V gave up 5 bases and J gave up 5 bases, with 7 bases separating them. CDR3 in DNA: TGTGCCAGCAGCCCGCAGAACGAGCAGTACTTC. Translation: CASSPQNEQYF.

The chain has TRBV12-3 or TRBV12-4 and TRBJ2-2, with 10 bases matching TRBD2. With V trimmed by 6 bases and J by 5 bases, 6 bases remained unmatched. The CDR3 is made up of 15 amino acids. CDR3 coding DNA: TGTGCCAGCAGCCATCTAGCGGGAGCTACCGGGGAGCTGTTTTTT. Amino acid sequence: CASSHLAGATGELFF.

This clonotype was seen many times. The chain uses TRBV4-1 and TRBJ2-5; perhaps TRBD1 as D (5 bases). V was cut by 3 bases and J by 4 bases, with 12 bases left in between. This CDR3 comprises 14 residues. Germline loops: CDR1 MGHRA, CDR2 YSYEKL. The CDR3 sequence is CASSQNRPGETQYF. The CDR3 DNA reads as TGCGCCAGCAGCCAGAACAGGCCCGGAGAGACCCAGTACTTC.